Following are 5 T cell receptor beta chains from one sample sequenced in a study of regulatory T cells in long-lasting Graves disease. The TCR beta library used iRepertoire HTBI primers with Arm-PCR amplification of CDR3. TCRdb re-analysed the multiplex PCR reads in MiXCR, keeping a single row per CDR3 protein. This table has 600,000 to 850,000 distinct CDR3 sequences, about 32% appearing once. The time point denotes: persistent/refractory GD, antithyroid drugs over 5 years with positive TRAb. Extracted RNA from PBMCs served as the source of the TCR library. The specimen was peripheral blood mononuclear cells (PBMCs), collected when the disease was refractory, from a patient treated with antithyroid drugs. Receptors originate from a female donor with Graves disease.

This chain connects TRBV19 to TRBJ1-4; D is unclear. The germline V gene encodes CDR1 LNHDA and CDR2 SQIVND (reference sequence). The CDR3 loop spans 14 amino acids. Trimming pared 7 bases from V and 4 bases from J, leaving 13 bases between. CDR3 DNA sequence: TGTGCCAGTAAGGTTGGGCCTTTTAATGAAAAACTGTTTTTT. This codes for CASKVGPFNEKLFF.

The V call is TRBV20-1, the J call TRBJ1-5; D is unclear. Germline-derived CDR1 and CDR2 are DFQATT and SNEGSKA (reference sequence). Trimming took off 6 bases at V and 1 base at J, with 10 bases between the two ends. The CDR3 runs 13 residues. Written as DNA, the CDR3 is TGCAGTGCAGCCTCGGCAAGCAATCAGCCCCAGCATTTT. Encoded protein: CSAASASNQPQHF.

The sample holds a few counts of this clonotype. This chain links TRBV7-9 with TRBJ1-5, with TRBD1 identical over 11 bases. There are 15 residues in the CDR3. Germline loops: CDR1 SEHNR, CDR2 FQNEAQ (reference sequence). Losses at the gene ends were 1 base for V and 5 bases for J; bases not matched to a gene: 1. The CDR3 DNA reads TGTGCCAGCAGCTTAGGGACAGGGGGCGATCAGCCCCAGCATTTT. It translates to CASSLGTGGDQPQHF.

This clonotype was observed a handful of times. Sequence at one end of the junction differs from germline and may be a read error. The rearrangement links TRBV11-2 to TRBJ2-5, with TRBD1 matching 10 bases. From germline, CDR1 is SGHAT and CDR2 FQNNGV. The CDR3 is 15 amino acids. The CDR3 DNA reads TGTGCCAGCAGCTTAGTGGGACAGGGGACAGAGGCCCAGTACTTC. This encodes CASSLVGQGTEAQYF.

The table lists this clonotype with many counts. The rearrangement joins TRBV12-3 or TRBV12-4 to TRBJ1-2, with D perhaps TRBD1 (6 bases). Trimming removed 4 bases at V and 5 bases at J, with 11 bases between. The CDR3 extends over 13 amino acids. The CDR3 here is CASSSGTTYGYTF. CDR3 coding DNA: TGTGCCAGCAGTTCCGGGACAACTTATGGCTACACCTTC.